This T cell receptor (beta chain) was identified during a study of blood T cell repertoires in COVID-19. Study-wide background: Material from acute and convalescent COVID-19 was sourced from the United States, Italy and Spain.

The V gene's germline CDR1 is SSHAT and CDR2 FNYEAQ (reference sequence). CDR3 length: 15 residues. Remarks on this clone: A junction boundary mismatches the germline segment, possibly from a read error.

The table came from immunoSEQ multiplex PCR; TCRdb's copy has only in-frame clones and leaves some out. This table holds about 150,000 clones, around 79% found once. The source is an older man with acute or convalescent COVID-19. The rearrangement uses TRBV7-7 and TRBJ2-5, with 7 nucleotides matching TRBD1. The sequenced sample was peripheral blood. The CDR3 sequence is CASSPRWDSQETQYF. CDR3 sequence (DNA): TGTGCTAGCAGCCCGCGATGGGACAGTCAAGAGACCCAGTACTTC. Full variable domain (rest looked up from reference TRBV7-7 and TRBJ2-5): GAGVSQSPRYKVTKRGQDVTLRCDPISSHATLYWYQQALGQGPEFLTYFNYEAQPDKSGLPSDRFSAERPEGSISTLTIQRTEQRDSAMYRCASSPRWDSQETQYFGPGTRLLVL.